The clone carrying this T cell receptor (beta chain) turned up a few times. Its antigen is currently unknown. TCRdb used MiXCR to reprocess the RT-PCR reads, holding one entry per CDR3 protein. The top ten clones hold around 9.9% of a sample with about 780,000 distinct CDR3 sequences, less than 20% of them seen once. These data originate in a study of response to subunit inactivated influenza vaccine. Study-level points and caveats: Researchers suggested that each seasonal influenza vaccination recruits few new T cells.

The CDR3 covers 15 residues. V lost 6 bases and J 0 bases, leaving 15 bases between the germline ends. Germline loops: CDR1 DFQATT, CDR2 SNEGSKA (reference sequence). This clonotype originated in a man between 45 and 60 years old who received an inactivated influenza vaccine. The chain joins TRBV20-1 to TRBJ2-1, with D perhaps matching TRBD1 (5 bases). The specimen comprised PBMCs from blood, sampled less than 6 days after vaccination. The CDR3 protein is CSAVGATGSYNEQFF. CDR3 nucleotide sequence: TGCAGTGCAGTTGGCGCAACAGGCTCCTACAATGAGCAGTTCTTC.